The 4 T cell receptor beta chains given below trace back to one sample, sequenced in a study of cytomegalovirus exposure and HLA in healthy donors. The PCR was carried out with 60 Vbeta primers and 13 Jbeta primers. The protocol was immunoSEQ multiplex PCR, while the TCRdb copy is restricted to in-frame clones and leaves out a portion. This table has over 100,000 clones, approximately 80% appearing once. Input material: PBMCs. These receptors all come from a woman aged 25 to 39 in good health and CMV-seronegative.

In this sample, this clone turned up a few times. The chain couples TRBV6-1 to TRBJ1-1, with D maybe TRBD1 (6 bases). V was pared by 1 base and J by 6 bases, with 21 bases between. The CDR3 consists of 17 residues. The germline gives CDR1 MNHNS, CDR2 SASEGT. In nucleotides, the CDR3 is TGTGCCAGCAGTGAAGAACGTATGGGGGCGCTGAATCCTGAAGCTTTCTTT. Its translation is CASSEERMGALNPEAFF.

CDR3 nucleotides: TGTGCCAGCAGTGACCAGGGGAGGGGCAATCAGCCCCAGCATTTT. It yields the protein CASSDQGRGNQPQHF. The V call is TRBV6-1, the J call TRBJ1-5; maybe TRBD1 (6 bases). This CDR3 has 15 residues. From germline, CDR1 is MNHNS and CDR2 SASEGT. Trimming left V 3 bases short and J 2 bases short, with 11 bases between.

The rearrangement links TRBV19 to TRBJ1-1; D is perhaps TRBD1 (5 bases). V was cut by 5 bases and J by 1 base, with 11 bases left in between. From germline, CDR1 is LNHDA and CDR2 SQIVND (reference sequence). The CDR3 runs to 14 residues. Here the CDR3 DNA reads TGTGCCAGTAGTGCGGGACTCTGGAACACTGAAGCTTTCTTT. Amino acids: CASSAGLWNTEAFF.

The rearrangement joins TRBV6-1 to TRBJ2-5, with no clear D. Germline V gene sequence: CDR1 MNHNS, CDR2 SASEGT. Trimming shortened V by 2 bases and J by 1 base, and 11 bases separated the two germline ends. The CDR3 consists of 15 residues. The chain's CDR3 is CASSERLWSQETQYF. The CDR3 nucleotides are TGTGCCAGCAGTGAAAGGCTGTGGAGCCAAGAGACCCAGTACTTC.